Each of the 2 T cell receptor beta chains below was sequenced from the same sample in a study of beta chain features in type 1 diabetes. The entirety of the isolated RNA underwent reverse transcription, so expressed TCRB transcripts were sequenced. The table came from immunoSEQ multiplex PCR; TCRdb's copy has only in-frame clones and leaves some out. Of approximately 84,000 clones detected, 30% to 35% appear once; the ten largest clones hold 0.35% to 0.45%. Material for sequencing was stem cell memory CD4+ T cells from blood. Receptors were obtained from a young woman in good health.

The chain employs TRBV7-9 and TRBJ1-4; 7 bases agree with TRBD1. V lost 3 bases, J lost 7 bases, and 11 bases stayed unmatched. The CDR3 length is 16 residues. Germline values: CDR1 SEHNR, CDR2 FQNEAQ (reference sequence). The CDR3 coding sequence is TGTGCCAGCAGCTTCTACTACAGGGGTGCGGCTGAAAAACTGTTTTTT. As protein: CASSFYYRGAAEKLFF.

The chain couples TRBV30 to TRBJ1-1, with TRBD1 identical over 12 bases. J lost 3 bases, V lost 8 bases, and 4 bases had no gene match. Germline V gives CDR1 GTSNPN, CDR2 SVGIG (reference sequence). The CDR3 consists of 13 residues. The CDR3 sequence: CAGTGGADTEAFF. DNA of the CDR3: TGTGCCGGGACAGGGGGCGCGGACACTGAAGCTTTCTTT.